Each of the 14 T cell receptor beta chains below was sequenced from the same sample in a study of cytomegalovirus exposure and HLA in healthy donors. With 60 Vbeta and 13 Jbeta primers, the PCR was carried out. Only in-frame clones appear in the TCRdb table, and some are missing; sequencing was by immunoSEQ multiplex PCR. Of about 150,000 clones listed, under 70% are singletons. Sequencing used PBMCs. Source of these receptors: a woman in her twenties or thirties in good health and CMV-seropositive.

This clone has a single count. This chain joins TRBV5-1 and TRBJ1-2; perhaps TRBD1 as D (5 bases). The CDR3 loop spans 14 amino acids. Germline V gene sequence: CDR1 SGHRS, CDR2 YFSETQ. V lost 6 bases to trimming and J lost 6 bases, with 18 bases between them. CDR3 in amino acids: CASTPESGRDGYTF. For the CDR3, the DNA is TGCGCCAGCACACCGGAATCGGGCAGGGATGGCTACACCTTC. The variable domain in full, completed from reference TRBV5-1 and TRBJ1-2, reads KAGVTQTPRYLIKTRGQQVTLSCSPISGHRSVSWYQQTPGQGLQFLFEYFSETQRNKGNFPGRFSGRQFSNSRSEMNVSTLELGDSALYLCASTPESGRDGYTFGSGTRLTVV.

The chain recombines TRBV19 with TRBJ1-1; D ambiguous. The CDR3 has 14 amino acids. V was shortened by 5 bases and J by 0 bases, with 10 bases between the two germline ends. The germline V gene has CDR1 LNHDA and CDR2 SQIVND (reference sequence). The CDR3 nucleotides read TGTGCCAGTAGTCCATTCGAGATGAACACTGAAGCTTTCTTT. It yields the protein CASSPFEMNTEAFF.

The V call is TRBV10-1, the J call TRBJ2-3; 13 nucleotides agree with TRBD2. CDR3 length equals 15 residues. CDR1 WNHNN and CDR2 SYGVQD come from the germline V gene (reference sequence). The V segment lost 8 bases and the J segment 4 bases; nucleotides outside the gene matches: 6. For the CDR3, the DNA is TGCGCCAGCTCCTCTGGACTAGCGGGAGCAGATACGCAGTATTTT. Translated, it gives CASSSGLAGADTQYF.

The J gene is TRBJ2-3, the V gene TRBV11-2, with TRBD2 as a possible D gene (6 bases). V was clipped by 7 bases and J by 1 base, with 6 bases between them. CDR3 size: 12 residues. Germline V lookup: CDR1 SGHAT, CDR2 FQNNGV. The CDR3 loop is CASTGGTDTQYF. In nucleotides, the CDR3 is TGTGCCAGCACGGGGGGCACAGATACGCAGTATTTT.

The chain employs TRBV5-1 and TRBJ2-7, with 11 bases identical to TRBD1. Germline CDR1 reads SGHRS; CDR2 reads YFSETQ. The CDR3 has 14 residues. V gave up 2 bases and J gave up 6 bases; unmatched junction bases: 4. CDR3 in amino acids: CASSLAGQGGEQYF. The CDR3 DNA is TGCGCCAGCAGCTTAGCGGGACAGGGGGGCGAGCAGTACTTC.

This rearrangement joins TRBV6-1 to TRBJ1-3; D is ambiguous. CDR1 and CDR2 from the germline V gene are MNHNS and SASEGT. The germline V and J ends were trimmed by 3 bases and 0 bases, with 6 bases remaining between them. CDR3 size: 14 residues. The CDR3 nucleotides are TGTGCCAGCAGTGATGGGAGCTCTGGAAACACCATATATTTT. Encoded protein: CASSDGSSGNTIYF.

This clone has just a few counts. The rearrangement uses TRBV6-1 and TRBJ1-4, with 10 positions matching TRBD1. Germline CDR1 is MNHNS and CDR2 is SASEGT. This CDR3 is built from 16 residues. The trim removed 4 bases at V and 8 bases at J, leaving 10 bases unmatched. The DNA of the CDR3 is TGTGCCAGCAGTGCCTTTGGGACAGGGGTACGGGAAAAACTGTTTTTT. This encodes CASSAFGTGVREKLFF.

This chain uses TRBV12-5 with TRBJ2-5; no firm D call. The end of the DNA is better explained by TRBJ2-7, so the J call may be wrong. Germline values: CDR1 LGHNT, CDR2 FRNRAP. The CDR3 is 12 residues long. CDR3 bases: TGTGCTAGTGGTTTGGGCCCCTACGAGCAGTACTTC. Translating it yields CASGLGPYEQYF.

The CDR3 DNA is TGTGCCAGCAGTCTCAGGCAAAGGCAGCCCCAGCATTTT. Protein sequence: CASSLRQRQPQHF. V is TRBV6-1 and J is TRBJ1-5; no reliable D call. From germline, CDR1 is MNHNS and CDR2 SASEGT. The CDR3 runs to 13 residues. The V end was cut by 5 bases, the J end by 7 bases, with 12 bases between.

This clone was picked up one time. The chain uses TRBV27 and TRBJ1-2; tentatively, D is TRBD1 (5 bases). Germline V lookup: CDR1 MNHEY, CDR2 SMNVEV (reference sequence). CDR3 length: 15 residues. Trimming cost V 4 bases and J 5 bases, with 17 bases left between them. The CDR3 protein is CASSSLQAPFYGYTF. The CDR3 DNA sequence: TGTGCCAGCAGTTCCCTACAGGCCCCCTTTTATGGCTACACCTTC.

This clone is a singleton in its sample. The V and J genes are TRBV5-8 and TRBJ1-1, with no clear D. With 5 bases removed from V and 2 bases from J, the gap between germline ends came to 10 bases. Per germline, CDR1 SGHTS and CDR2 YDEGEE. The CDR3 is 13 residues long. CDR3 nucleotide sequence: TGTGCCAGCAGAGACAACCTCAACACTGAAGCTTTCTTT. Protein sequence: CASRDNLNTEAFF.

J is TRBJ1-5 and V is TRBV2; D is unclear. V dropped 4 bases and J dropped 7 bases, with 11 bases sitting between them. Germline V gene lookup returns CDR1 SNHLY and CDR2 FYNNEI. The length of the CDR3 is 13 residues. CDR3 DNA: TGTGCCAGCAGTGTAAGAGGGTTGCAGCCCCAGCATTTT. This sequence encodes CASSVRGLQPQHF.

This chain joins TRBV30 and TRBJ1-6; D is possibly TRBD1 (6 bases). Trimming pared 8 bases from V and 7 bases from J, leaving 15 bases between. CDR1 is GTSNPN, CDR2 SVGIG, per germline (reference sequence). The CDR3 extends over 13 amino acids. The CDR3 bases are TGTGCCACATCCGGGACAAAAAATTCACCCCTCCACTTT. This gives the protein CATSGTKNSPLHF.

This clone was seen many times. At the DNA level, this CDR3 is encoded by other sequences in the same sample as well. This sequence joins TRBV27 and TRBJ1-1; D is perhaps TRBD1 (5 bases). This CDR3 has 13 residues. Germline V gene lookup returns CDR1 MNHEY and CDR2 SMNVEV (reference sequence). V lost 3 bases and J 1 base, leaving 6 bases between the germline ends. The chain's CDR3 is CASSFGGNTEAFF. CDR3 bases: TGTGCCAGCAGTTTCGGGGGGAACACTGAAGCTTTCTTT.